Listed below are T cell receptor beta chains from one sample, sequenced in a study of cytomegalovirus exposure and HLA in healthy donors. Using immunoSEQ multiplex PCR, the repertoire was profiled, and TCRdb retains in-frame clones only, with some absent. The sample carries about 92,000 clones, 84% recorded once. The sample comprised PBMCs. These receptors were taken from a woman between 18 and 29 years old in good health and CMV-seropositive. CDR3s include the opening cysteine and the closing phenylalanine or tryptophan. The order of the fields is clone size, J gene, V gene, D gene, CDR3 DNA, CDR3 protein. The D gene is left open where the match is weak. Only some rows state a clone size, as once, few, many or a class for expanded clones.

- TRBJ1-1 TRBV28 - TGTGCCAGCAGGTTAACGGGGACTGAAGCTTTCTTT CASRLTGTEAFF
- TRBJ2-7 TRBV2 - TGTGCCAGCAGGAGTACCTACGAGCAGTACTTC CASRSTYEQYF
- TRBJ1-1 TRBV7-9 TRBD1 TGTGCCAGCAGCTTATTGGGCGGACAGGGATGGAACACTGAAGCTTTCTTT CASSLLGGQGWNTEAFF
- TRBJ1-3 TRBV5-1 - TGCGCCAGCAGCAGGGACACCTCGTCTGGAAACACCATATATTTT CASSRDTSSGNTIYF
- TRBJ2-7 TRBV11-2 TRBD1 TGTGCCAGCAGCTCATTGACAGGGTTTTTTACCGAGCAGTACTTC CASSSLTGFFTEQYF
- TRBJ2-5 TRBV2 TRBD2 TGTGCCAGCAGCATACTAGCGGGAGGTCCGGGAGAGACCCAGTACTTC CASSILAGGPGETQYF
- TRBJ1-5 TRBV25-1 TRBD1 TGTGCCAGCTCAGACAGGGCAAATCAGCCCCAGCATTTT CASSDRANQPQHF
- TRBJ1-2 TRBV6-5 - TGTGCCAGCACCCCCCCTGGCAGGGTCGGTGGCTACACCTTC CASTPPGRVGGYTF
few TRBJ2-7 TRBV28 TRBD2 TGTGCCAGCAGTTTACCCCTAGCGGGAGTTGATTACGAGCAGTACTTC CASSLPLAGVDYEQYF
few TRBJ1-1 TRBV7-9 TRBD1 TGTGCCAGCAACACAGGGGGCTGGACTGAAGCTTTCTTT CASNTGGWTEAFF
few TRBJ1-5 TRBV25-1 TRBD1 TGTGCCAGCAGTGAGACAGGGGTGGGGCAGCCCCAGCATTTT CASSETGVGQPQHF
- TRBJ1-2 TRBV27 - TGTGCCAGCAGTTTATCGGGGGGGCTTTATGGCTACACCTTC CASSLSGGLYGYTF
- TRBJ2-7 TRBV2 - TGTGCCAGCAGTGACAGGGGCGAGGACTACGAGCAGTACTTC CASSDRGEDYEQYF
few TRBJ1-3 TRBV5-6 - TGTGCCAGCGCGGACGGACCGGGGGGCACCATATATTTT CASADGPGGTIYF
- TRBJ1-2 TRBV23-1 - TGCGCCAACCCCGAGTTAGGGGCCAACTATGGCTACACCTTC CANPELGANYGYTF
few TRBJ1-3 TRBV5-5 - TGTGCCAGCAGCTTGGCCGGTTGGGCATCCGGAAACACCATATATTTT CASSLAGWASGNTIYF
- TRBJ2-7 TRBV28 - TGTGCCAGCAGTTTGGTGGACACCGCCTACGAGCAGTACTTC CASSLVDTAYEQYF
- TRBJ2-1 TRBV5-1 TRBD2 TGCGCCAGCAGCGACCTAGCGGGGTCGGATGAGCAGTTCTTC CASSDLAGSDEQFF
- TRBJ1-1 TRBV2 - TGTGCCAGCAGGAAAGGAGGGTTAGGGAACACTGAAGCTTTCTTT CASRKGGLGNTEAFF
- TRBJ2-3 TRBV7-6 - TGTGCCAGCAGCTTATCGGCGGGATTCACAGATACGCAGTATTTT CASSLSAGFTDTQYF
- TRBJ1-6 TRBV27 - TGTGCCAGCAGTACCGGGTGGTATTCACCCCTCCACTTT CASSTGWYSPLHF
- TRBJ2-1 TRBV7-9 TRBD2 TGTGCCAGCAGCTTACCGGGTACCGGGACTAGCGGCCTCTTC CASSLPGTGTSGLF
- TRBJ2-1 TRBV6-6 - TGTGCCAGCAGTTACGGGCCCGATGAGCAGTTCTTC CASSYGPDEQFF
- TRBJ1-1 TRBV10-3 - TGTGCCATCAGTGAGTCGGGTCGCGGGAACACTGAAGCTTTCTTT CAISESGRGNTEAFF
- TRBJ2-2 TRBV5-6 - TGTGCCAGCAGCTTGGCGCCTAGTGCGGCCGGGGAGCTGTTTTTT CASSLAPSAAGELFF
- TRBJ1-4 TRBV19 - TGTGCCAGTAGTGATCTCTCGGGGTCGCCACCGTTTTTT CASSDLSGSPPFF
- TRBJ2-7 TRBV4-2 TRBD2 TGTGCCAGCAGCCAAGCCACCGGGACTAGCGGGGTCTACGAGCAGTACTTC CASSQATGTSGVYEQYF
medium-sized TRBJ2-5 TRBV4-2 TRBD2 TGTGCCAGCAGCCAAGATGGGGCTAGCGGGGGGGCAGAGACCCAGTACTTC CASSQDGASGGAETQYF
- TRBJ2-7 TRBV5-4 TRBD2 TGTGCCAGCAGCTTGGCCGGGGCGGGAGTGGAGGGTGAGCAGTACTTC CASSLAGAGVEGEQYF
- TRBJ1-2 TRBV5-1 - TGCGCCAGCAGCTTGGGAGGAGAGTCTGACTATGGCTACACCTTC CASSLGGESDYGYTF
- TRBJ1-1 TRBV7-2 - TGTGCCAGCAGCTTAGTAATCGGTTCGAACACTGAAGCTTTCTTT CASSLVIGSNTEAFF
- TRBJ1-1 TRBV28 - TGTGCCAGCAGCCCCGCATGGAGTTCTGAAGCTTTCTTT CASSPAWSSEAFF
once TRBJ1-3 TRBV5-1 - TGCGCCAGCAGCTTGGTGGGGGACACTGGAAACACCATATATTTT CASSLVGDTGNTIYF
- TRBJ2-1 TRBV18 - TGTGCCAGCTCCAAAACGGAGGGCTATAATGAGCAGTTCTTC CASSKTEGYNEQFF
- TRBJ1-4 TRBV2 - TGTGCCAGCAGTGGGGCGGGGTTATCGGCCACTAATGAAAAACTGTTTTTT CASSGAGLSATNEKLFF
- TRBJ2-1 TRBV28 TRBD1 TGTGCCAGCAGTTCGGGACAGAGCAATGAGCAGTTCTTC CASSSGQSNEQFF
- TRBJ2-7 TRBV19 - TGTGCCAGTAGTATCAGCGTTGCCTACGAGCAGTACTTC CASSISVAYEQYF
- TRBJ2-7 TRBV30 - TGTGCCTGGAGTTTCTTAGGGGGCGAGCAGTACTTC CAWSFLGGEQYF
- TRBJ2-6 TRBV10-2 TRBD1 TGCGCCAGCAACGACAGGGCTGGGGCCAACGTCCTGACTTTC CASNDRAGANVLTF
- TRBJ2-7 TRBV30 TRBD2 TGTGCCTGGAAGTGGGCGGGAGGCCCCTACGAGCAGTACTTC CAWKWAGGPYEQYF
- TRBJ2-3 TRBV29-1 - TGCAGCGCCGCTGGGCCGGCCTTCGGCACAGATACGCAGTATTTT CSAAGPAFGTDTQYF